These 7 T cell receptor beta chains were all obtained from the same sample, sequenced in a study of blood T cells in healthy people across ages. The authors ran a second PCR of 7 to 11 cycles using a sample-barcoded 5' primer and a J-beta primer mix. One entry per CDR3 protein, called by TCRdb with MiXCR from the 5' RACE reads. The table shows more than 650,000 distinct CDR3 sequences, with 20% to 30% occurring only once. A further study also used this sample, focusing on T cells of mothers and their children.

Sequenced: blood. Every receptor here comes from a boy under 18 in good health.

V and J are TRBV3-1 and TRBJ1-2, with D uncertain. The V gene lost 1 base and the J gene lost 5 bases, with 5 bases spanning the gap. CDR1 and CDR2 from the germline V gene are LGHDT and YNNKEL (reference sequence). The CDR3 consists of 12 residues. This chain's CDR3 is CASSQGEYGYTF. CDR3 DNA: TGTGCCAGCAGCCAAGGAGAATATGGCTACACCTTC.

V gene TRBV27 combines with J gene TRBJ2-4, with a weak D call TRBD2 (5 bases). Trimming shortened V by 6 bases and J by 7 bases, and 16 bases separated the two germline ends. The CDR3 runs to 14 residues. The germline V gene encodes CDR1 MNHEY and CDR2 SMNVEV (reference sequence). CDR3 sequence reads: CASSREGSRNIQYF. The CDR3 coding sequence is TGTGCCAGCAGCCGCGAGGGCAGTAGGAACATTCAGTACTTC.

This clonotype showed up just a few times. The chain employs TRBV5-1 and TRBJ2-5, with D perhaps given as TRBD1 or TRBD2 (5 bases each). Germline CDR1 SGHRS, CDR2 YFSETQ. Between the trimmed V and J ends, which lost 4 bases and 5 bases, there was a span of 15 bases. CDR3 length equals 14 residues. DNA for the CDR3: TGCGCCAGCAGCCCCGGGACGGAATGGGAGACCCAGTACTTC. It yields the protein CASSPGTEWETQYF.

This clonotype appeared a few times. The CDR3 nucleotides read TGTGCCAGCAGTTACGAGGCCCAATACGAGCAGTACTTC. It specifies CASSYEAQYEQYF. The chain carries TRBV6-5 and TRBJ2-5; D remains unclear. The better agreement between TRBJ2-7 and the DNA end casts doubt on the J call. Germline CDR1 and CDR2: MNHEY and SVGAGI. The CDR3 contains 13 residues.

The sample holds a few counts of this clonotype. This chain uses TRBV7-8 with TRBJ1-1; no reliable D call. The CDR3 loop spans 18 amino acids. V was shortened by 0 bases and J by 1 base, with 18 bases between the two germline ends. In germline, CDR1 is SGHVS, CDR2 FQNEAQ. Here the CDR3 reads CASSLASRRVRRNTEAFF. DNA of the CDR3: TGTGCCAGCAGCTTAGCGTCTAGGCGAGTCAGGAGGAACACTGAAGCTTTCTTT.

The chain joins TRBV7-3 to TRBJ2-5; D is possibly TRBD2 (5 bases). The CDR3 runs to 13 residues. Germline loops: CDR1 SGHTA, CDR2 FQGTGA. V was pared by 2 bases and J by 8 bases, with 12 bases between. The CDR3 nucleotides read TGTGCCAGCAGCTTAGTTGCGCCGGGAACCCAGTACTTC. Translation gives CASSLVAPGTQYF.

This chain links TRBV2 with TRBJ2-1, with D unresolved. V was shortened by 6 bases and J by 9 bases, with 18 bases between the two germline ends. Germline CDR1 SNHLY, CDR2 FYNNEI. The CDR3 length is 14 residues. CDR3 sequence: CASRVTEGRIEQFF. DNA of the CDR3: TGTGCCAGCAGGGTGACGGAAGGTAGAATTGAGCAGTTCTTC.